This T cell receptor (beta chain) was found in a study of PD-1 blockade in classical Hodgkin lymphoma. Repertoires were generated with immunoSEQ multiplex PCR, while TCRdb's copy carries only in-frame clones and drops some. The table records about 30,000 clones, about 88% of them present only once. Germline V gene sequence: CDR1 MNHNY, CDR2 SVGAGI (reference sequence). The germline V and J ends were trimmed by 6 bases and 3 bases, with 14 bases remaining between them. The CDR3 totals 14 residues. Time point described: cycle 4 day 1 (C4D1), after less than 7 weeks of nivolumab. Autologous stem cell transplantation was followed by relapse in every patient, and brentuximab vedotin exposure varied. Purification of CD4+ T cells from thawed PBMCs was performed via magnetic negative selection. Best response was recorded as complete response, partial response or progressive disease.

The clonotype was recovered from a human donor with classical Hodgkin lymphoma. The source material was CD4+ T cells from blood, sampled before the fourth cycle of nivolumab. The V and J genes are TRBV6-6 and TRBJ1-2; TRBD1 might be the D (5 bases). Here the CDR3 reads CASSASRDYYGYTF. The CDR3 DNA reads TGTGCCAGCAGCGCGTCCCGGGACTACTATGGCTACACCTTC.